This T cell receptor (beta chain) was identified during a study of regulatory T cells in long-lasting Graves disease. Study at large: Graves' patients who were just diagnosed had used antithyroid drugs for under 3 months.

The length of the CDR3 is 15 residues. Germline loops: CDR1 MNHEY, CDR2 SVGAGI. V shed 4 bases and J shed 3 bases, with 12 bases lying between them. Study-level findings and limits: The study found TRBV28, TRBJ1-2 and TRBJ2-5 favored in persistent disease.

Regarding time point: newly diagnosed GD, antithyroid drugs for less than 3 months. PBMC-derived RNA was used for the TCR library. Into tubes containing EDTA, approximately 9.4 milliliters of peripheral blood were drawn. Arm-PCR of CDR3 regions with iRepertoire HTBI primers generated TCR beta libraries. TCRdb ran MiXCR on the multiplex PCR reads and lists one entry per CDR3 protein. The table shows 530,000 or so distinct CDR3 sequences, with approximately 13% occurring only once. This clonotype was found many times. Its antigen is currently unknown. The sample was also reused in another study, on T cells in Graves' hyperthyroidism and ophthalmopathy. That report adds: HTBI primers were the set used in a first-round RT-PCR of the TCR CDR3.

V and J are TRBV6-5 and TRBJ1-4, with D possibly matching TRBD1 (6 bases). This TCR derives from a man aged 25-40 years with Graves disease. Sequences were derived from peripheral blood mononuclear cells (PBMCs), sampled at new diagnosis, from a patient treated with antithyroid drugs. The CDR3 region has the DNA TGTGCCAGCAGTTCCACAGGGAGCCCTAATGAAAAACTGTTTTTT. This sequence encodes CASSSTGSPNEKLFF.